This T cell receptor (beta chain) was captured in a study of T-cell reconstitution after alpha-beta-depleted transplantation in children. This clonotype was detected only a few times. This CDR3 region has 13 residues. CDR1 and CDR2 from the germline V gene are DFQATT and SNEGSKA (reference sequence). Trimming removed 3 bases from V and 9 bases from J, with 14 bases in between. Unique molecular identifiers were incorporated when the TCRbeta library was constructed. TCRdb fed the PCR reads into MiXCR, producing one record per CDR3 protein. The table has around 480,000 distinct CDR3 sequences, approximately 29% seen once.

The source material was PBMCs from the stem cell graft donor, sampled from the stem cell graft. The chain is built from TRBV20-1 and TRBJ1-4, with D unclear. The clonotype was recovered from a human donor who donated a stem cell graft to a child with aplastic anemia. The DNA for the CDR3 is TGCAGTGCTAGTAGCGGGGATGGGAAAAAACTGTTTTTT. This sequence encodes CSASSGDGKKLFF.